This T cell receptor (beta chain) is drawn from a study of blood T cell repertoires in COVID-19. Study-wide context: The analysed material was cDNA or gDNA that came from T cells, B-cell-depleted T cells, or PBMCs.

Germline V gene lookup returns CDR1 SNHLY and CDR2 FYNNEI. The V and J ends lost 0 bases and 4 bases, in that order; junction bases with no gene match: 7. The CDR3 loop spans 17 amino acids. Assay: immunoSEQ multiplex PCR; the TCRdb copy retains only in-frame clones and omits some. This table has roughly 250,000 clones, around nine tenths appearing once. The chain recombines TRBV2 with TRBJ2-5; 11 bases map to TRBD2. Sequencing was carried out using peripheral blood. This clonotype originated in a woman in her 40s who had recovered from COVID-19. The CDR3 DNA sequence: TGTGCCAGCAGTGAAGCTAGCGGGGGGGGTGAAAGAGAGACCCAGTACTTC. Translation: CASSEASGGGERETQYF. Drawing the rest from reference TRBV2 and TRBJ2-5, the complete variable domain is EPEVTQTPSHQVTQMGQEVILRCVPISNHLYFYWYRQILGQKVEFLVSFYNNEISEKSEIFDDQFSVERPDGSNFTLKIRSTKLEDSAMYFCASSEASGGGERETQYFGPGTRLLVL.